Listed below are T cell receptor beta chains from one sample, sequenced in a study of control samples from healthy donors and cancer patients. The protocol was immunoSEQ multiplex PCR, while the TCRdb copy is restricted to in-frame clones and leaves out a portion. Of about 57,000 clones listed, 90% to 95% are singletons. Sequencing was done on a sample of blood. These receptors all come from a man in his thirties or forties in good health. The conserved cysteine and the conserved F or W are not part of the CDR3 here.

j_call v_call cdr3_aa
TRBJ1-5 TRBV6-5 ASTGNQRQPQH
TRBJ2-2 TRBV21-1 ASSAGQGSTGELF
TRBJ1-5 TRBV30 AWSAQGVYQPQH
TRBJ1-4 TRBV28 ASSSLPVRVDLF
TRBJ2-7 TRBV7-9 ASSPTSTATYEQY
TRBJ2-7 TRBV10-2 ASSADWTSSEQY
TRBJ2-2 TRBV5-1 ASSYTWTGELF
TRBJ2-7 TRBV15 ATSREDRGHDEQY
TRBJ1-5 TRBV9 ASSVGQNQPQH
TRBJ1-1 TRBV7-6 ASSLGGGTVMNTEAF
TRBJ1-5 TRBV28 ASNQYRAGGTNQPQH
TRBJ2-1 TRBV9 ASSGSGSEQF
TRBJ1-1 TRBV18 ASSPYNTEAF
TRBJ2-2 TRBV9 ASSVTSGGTGELF
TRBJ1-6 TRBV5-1 ASSLVVRNSPLH
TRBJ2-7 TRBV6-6 ASSPGLRYEQY
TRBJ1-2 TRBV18 ASSPLTALTRSNYGYT
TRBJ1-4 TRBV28 ASRGQGTLDEKLF
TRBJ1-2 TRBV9 ASSGYGPAYGYT
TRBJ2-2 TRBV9 ASSGSLAGDSRNTGELF
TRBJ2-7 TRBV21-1 ASSKVAGEQY
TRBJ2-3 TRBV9 ASSVAHRESTDTQY
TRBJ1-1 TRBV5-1 ASSLGRGNTEAF
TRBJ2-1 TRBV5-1 ASSGEGGEQF
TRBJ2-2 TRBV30 AWGGRKIANTGELF
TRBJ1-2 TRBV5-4 ASSRGIGGGLNYGYT
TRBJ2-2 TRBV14 ASTPGGGENTGELF
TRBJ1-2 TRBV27 ASSLFQYPNYGYT
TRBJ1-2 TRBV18 ASSSWTDYGYT
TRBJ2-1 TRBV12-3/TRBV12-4 ASRDTSYNEQF
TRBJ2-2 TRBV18 ASSPPTANTGELF
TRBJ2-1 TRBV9 ASNPSGGRSEQF
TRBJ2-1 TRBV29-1 SVAWGFDNEQF
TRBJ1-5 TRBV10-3 AGGPGWNQPQH
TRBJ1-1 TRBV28 ASRPQGANTEAF
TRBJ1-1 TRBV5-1 ASSERDLSNTEAF
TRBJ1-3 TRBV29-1 SAEAGNTIY
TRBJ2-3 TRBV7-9 ASSSRTGGSPDTQY
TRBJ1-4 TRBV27 ASSFSGSFTNEKLF
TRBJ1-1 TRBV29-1 SGNRGRTEAF
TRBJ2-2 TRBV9 ASSVGGTSGGSGELF
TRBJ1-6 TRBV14 ASSQDMTLDSPLH
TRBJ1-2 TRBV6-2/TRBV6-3 ASSYYSAPTTNYGYT
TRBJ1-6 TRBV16 ASSQGKTGAESYNSPLH
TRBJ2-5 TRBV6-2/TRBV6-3 ASSLASFGVRETQY
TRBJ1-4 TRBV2 ASLGGPDNEKLF
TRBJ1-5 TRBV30 AWSSWGQGHQPQH
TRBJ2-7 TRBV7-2 ASSRRWAGGSGAEQY
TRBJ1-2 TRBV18 ASSPGGVGLYT
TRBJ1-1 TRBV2 ASLEGAMNTEAF
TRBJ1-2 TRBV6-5 ASSYRPGQRDYGYT
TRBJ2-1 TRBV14 ASSQISGYNEQF
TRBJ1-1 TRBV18 ASSPEGGGRTEAF
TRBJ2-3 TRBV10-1 ASKVPGQGDYRRDWRESVDTQY
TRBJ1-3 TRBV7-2 ASSLSGGGSGNTIY
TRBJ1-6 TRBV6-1 ASSEALNLYNSPLH
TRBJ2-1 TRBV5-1 ASSLMSRGGGYNEQF
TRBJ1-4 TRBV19 ASSIDPQGYLLSGDEKLF
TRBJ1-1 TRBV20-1 SAREINGAF